The 32 T cell receptor beta chains listed next were all sequenced from one sample in a study of resident and recirculating memory T cells in vitiligo. Measured with immunoSEQ multiplex PCR; TCRdb has only the in-frame clones, and not every one. This table holds roughly 80,000 clones, around 92% found once. Sequencing was done on a sample of blood. These receptors came from a male donor with vitiligo.

The V gene is TRBV9, the J gene TRBJ2-1; TRBD2 agrees at 7 bases. The CDR3 runs to 15 residues. Germline-derived CDR1 and CDR2 are SGDLS and YYNGEE. Losses at the gene ends were 1 base for V and 2 bases for J; bases not matched to a gene: 3. The CDR3 sequence: CASSVREGPYNEQFF. In nucleotides, the CDR3 is TGTGCCAGCAGCGTAAGGGAGGGCCCCTACAATGAGCAGTTCTTC.

This chain connects TRBV10-3 to TRBJ2-7; TRBD2 aligns across 7 bases. J was trimmed by 7 bases and V by 3 bases; bases with no gene match: 12. Germline CDR1 and CDR2: ENHRY and SYGVKD. CDR3 length: 15 residues. The CDR3 sequence: CAISDPGLSRGEQYF. The CDR3, as DNA: TGTGCCATCAGTGACCCGGGACTATCGAGGGGAGAGCAGTACTTC.

The chain joins TRBV5-6 to TRBJ2-1, with 13 bases matching TRBD2. Germline values: CDR1 SGHDT, CDR2 YYEEEE. The V and J ends lost 4 bases and 4 bases, in that order; junction bases with no gene match: 2. This CDR3 comprises 15 residues. CDR3 region: CASSPGLAGYNEQFF. The DNA of the CDR3 is TGTGCCAGCAGCCCGGGACTAGCGGGGTACAATGAGCAGTTCTTC.

The chain recombines TRBV6-4 with TRBJ2-7; TRBD2 aligns across 14 bases. The length of the CDR3 is 14 residues. Trimming cost V 9 bases and J 7 bases; bases outside gene matches: 8. Germline V gene sequence: CDR1 MRHNA, CDR2 SNTAGT. CDR3 bases: TGTGCCAGGGCCCGGACTAGCGGGAGGACAGAGCAGTACTTC. It codes for CARARTSGRTEQYF.

The chain recombines TRBV7-3 with TRBJ2-3; D gene uncertain. Germline assignment: CDR1 SGHTA and CDR2 FQGTGA. V was clipped by 1 base and J by 1 base, with 12 bases between them. The length of the CDR3 is 16 residues. The CDR3 loop reads CASSLSTRRRTDTQYF. CDR3 sequence (DNA): TGTGCCAGCAGCTTAAGCACTCGGAGACGCACAGATACGCAGTATTTT.

The chain links TRBV11-2 to TRBJ1-1, with 8 bases that match TRBD1. CDR3 length: 17 residues. Trimming removed 3 bases from V and 0 bases from J; junction bases left unmatched: 9. Germline values: CDR1 SGHAT, CDR2 FQNNGV. The CDR3 bases are TGTGCCAGCAGCTTGGGGGGCACAGGGGGATTGAACACTGAAGCTTTCTTT. Translation: CASSLGGTGGLNTEAFF. Using reference TRBV11-2 and TRBJ1-1 for the parts outside the CDR3, the full variable domain is EAGVAQSPRYKIIEKRQSVAFWCNPISGHATLYWYQQILGQGPKLLIQFQNNGVVDDSQLPKDRFSAERLKGVDSTLKIQPAKLEDSAVYLCASSLGGTGGLNTEAFFGQGTRLTVV.

The genes are TRBV19 and TRBJ1-5; D possibly corresponds to TRBD1 (6 bases). This CDR3 comprises 13 residues. The ends were cut back, 5 bases at V and 3 bases at J, with 8 bases in the middle. Germline V gene data show CDR1 as LNHDA and CDR2 as SQIVND (reference sequence). CDR3: CASSAGVNQPQHF. CDR3 DNA: TGTGCCAGTAGTGCAGGGGTCAATCAGCCCCAGCATTTT.

This chain joins TRBV2 and TRBJ2-7; possibly TRBD1 for D (6 bases). Trimming removed 5 bases at V and 5 bases at J, with 19 bases between. This CDR3 comprises 15 residues. Germline CDR1 reads SNHLY; CDR2 reads FYNNEI. CDR3 sequence (DNA): TGTGCCAGCAGTTATGGACAGTTGAATGAAGACGAGCAGTACTTC. Translated: CASSYGQLNEDEQYF.

The J gene is TRBJ1-1, the V gene TRBV6-1; the D gene is possibly TRBD1 (6 bases). Germline CDR1 reads MNHNS; CDR2 reads SASEGT. Deletions cut 1 base from V and 4 bases from J, with 10 bases between. The length of the CDR3 is 14 residues. CDR3 in DNA: TGTGCCAGCAGTGAAGGTACCAGGGGCACTGAAGCTTTCTTT. This sequence encodes CASSEGTRGTEAFF.

The chain joins TRBV11-3 to TRBJ2-1, with 7 bases identical to TRBD2. The CDR3 is 12 amino acids. V dropped 8 bases and J dropped 7; count of bases not matched to a gene: 5. In germline, CDR1 is SGHNT, CDR2 YENEEA. The CDR3 nucleotides are TGTGCCAGCGGAGCGGGAATAAATGAGCAGTTCTTC. Protein product: CASGAGINEQFF.

The V gene is TRBV7-8, the J gene TRBJ1-1; 8 nucleotides line up with TRBD1. Germline V gives CDR1 SGHVS, CDR2 FQNEAQ. CDR3 length: 14 residues. Germline trimming cut 0 bases from V and 10 bases from J; bases unmatched to any gene: 7. CDR3 region: CASSLAHTTGVAFF. As DNA, the CDR3 is TGTGCCAGCAGCTTAGCCCATACGACAGGGGTAGCTTTCTTT.

The chain recombines TRBV27 with TRBJ2-3; D call uncertain. The germline gives CDR1 MNHEY, CDR2 SMNVEV (reference sequence). The ends were cut back, 3 bases at V and 11 bases at J, with 9 bases in the middle. This CDR3 region has 11 residues. DNA for the CDR3: TGTGCCAGCAGTTTCGGTGAAGTGCAGTATTTT. Its translation is CASSFGEVQYF.

The gene calls are TRBV7-3 and TRBJ2-5; 9 nucleotides match TRBD2. Unmatched junction bases numbered 7, after V lost 3 bases and J lost 5 bases. Looked up from germline, CDR1 is SGHTA and CDR2 is FQGTGA. There are 15 residues in the CDR3. The CDR3, as DNA: TGTGCCAGCAGCTTGGCGGGAGGGTCCGGGGAGACCCAGTACTTC. It translates to CASSLAGGSGETQYF.

The genes are TRBV19 and TRBJ2-5, with 7 bases that match TRBD2. CDR1 and CDR2 from the germline V gene are LNHDA and SQIVND (reference sequence). The trim removed 1 base at V and 6 bases at J, leaving 5 bases unmatched. This CDR3 spans 14 amino acids. CDR3 nucleotide sequence: TGTGCCAGTAGTATAGGCGGGAGCGGGCAGACCCAGTACTTC. This translates into CASSIGGSGQTQYF.

The J gene is TRBJ1-4, the V gene TRBV28, with D possibly being TRBD1 (5 bases). The CDR3 consists of 13 residues. Trimming took off 4 bases at V and 5 bases at J, with 8 bases between the two ends. Germline V gives CDR1 MDHEN, CDR2 SYDVKM. Written as DNA, the CDR3 is TGTGCCAGCAGTTGGGGGGTAAATGAAAAACTGTTTTTT. Translation gives CASSWGVNEKLFF.

V and J are TRBV4-1 and TRBJ2-5, with 9 bases that match TRBD2. Unmatched junction bases numbered 5, after V lost 4 bases and J lost 2 bases. Germline CDR1 is MGHRA and CDR2 is YSYEKL. CDR3 length equals 15 residues. This chain's CDR3 is CASSLTSGDQETQYF. CDR3 sequence (DNA): TGCGCCAGCAGCCTGACTAGCGGTGATCAAGAGACCCAGTACTTC.

The chain uses TRBV4-1 and TRBJ2-2; 8 bases are a match to TRBD2. This CDR3 is built from 16 residues. Germline trimming cut 3 bases from V and 4 bases from J; bases unmatched to any gene: 7. The germline V gene encodes CDR1 MGHRA and CDR2 YSYEKL. The CDR3 DNA sequence: TGCGCCAGCAGCCACCCGGGGGGGGGTGGCACCGGGGAGCTGTTTTTT. This translates into CASSHPGGGGTGELFF.

The chain couples TRBV11-2 to TRBJ2-5; 13 bases map to TRBD2. Per germline, CDR1 SGHAT and CDR2 FQNNGV. The CDR3 extends over 17 amino acids. With 2 bases clipped from V and 6 bases from J, the junction kept 9 bases outside the gene matches. CDR3 bases: TGTGCCAGCAGCTTAATCTCCACTAGCGGGAGGGCGAAGACCCAGTACTTC. It is translated as CASSLISTSGRAKTQYF.

The chain is built from TRBV27 and TRBJ2-5, with 8 bases fitting TRBD2. Looked up from germline, CDR1 is MNHEY and CDR2 is SMNVEV (reference sequence). CDR3 length: 15 residues. V was pared by 11 bases and J by 1 base, with 12 bases of the junction left unmatched. CDR3 coding DNA: TGTGCCTCCCGGGGGGGGAGGGGGTTCCAAGAGACCCAGTACTTC. Its translation: CASRGGRGFQETQYF.

The chain links TRBV4-1 to TRBJ2-7, with 8 bases lining up with TRBD1. Germline V lookup: CDR1 MGHRA, CDR2 YSYEKL. The junction had 6 bases not matched to a gene; V was cut back by 4 bases and J by 7 bases. The CDR3 consists of 13 residues. The CDR3 sequence: CASSRSGGWEQYF. The CDR3 bases are TGCGCCAGCAGCCGTTCAGGGGGCTGGGAGCAGTACTTC.

V and J are TRBV4-1 and TRBJ2-7, with D possibly being TRBD1 (6 bases). Germline V gene data show CDR1 as MGHRA and CDR2 as YSYEKL. The V and J ends lost 6 bases and 5 bases respectively, with 14 bases between them. There are 13 residues in the CDR3. This CDR3 is CASSPRGDHEQYF. CDR3 sequence (DNA): TGCGCCAGCAGTCCCAGGGGCGACCACGAGCAGTACTTC.

The rearrangement uses TRBV6-5 and TRBJ2-4; no reliable D call. The CDR3 loop spans 15 amino acids. V lost 6 bases, J lost 0 bases, and 12 bases lay in between. Germline CDR1 MNHEY, CDR2 SVGAGI. The chain's CDR3 is CASSPVVVAKNIQYF. The CDR3 region has the DNA TGTGCCAGCAGCCCAGTCGTGGTAGCCAAAAACATTCAGTACTTC.

In regard to this clone: Other DNA sequences in this specimen translate into the identical CDR3. This chain connects TRBV19 to TRBJ2-2, with D unresolved. CDR1 LNHDA and CDR2 SQIVND come from the germline V gene (reference sequence). The germline V and J ends were trimmed by 6 bases and 4 bases, with 9 bases remaining between them. This CDR3 spans 13 amino acids. The CDR3 nucleotides are TGTGCCAGTAGCCTAACCGGCACCGGGGAGCTGTTTTTT. Protein sequence: CASSLTGTGELFF.

The chain combines TRBV7-9 with TRBJ2-1, with D maybe TRBD1 (6 bases). The CDR3 spans 15 residues. Looked up from germline, CDR1 is SEHNR and CDR2 is FQNEAQ (reference sequence). V was shortened by 7 bases and J by 4 bases, with 17 bases between the two germline ends. The CDR3 loop reads CASNLLDRLYNEQFF. In DNA form, the CDR3 reads TGTGCCAGCAATCTATTGGACAGATTATACAATGAGCAGTTCTTC.

V gene TRBV28 combines with J gene TRBJ2-7, with a tentative D call TRBD2 (6 bases). This CDR3 is 13 amino acids long. The germline V and J ends were trimmed by 7 bases and 4 bases, with 14 bases remaining between them. Germline assignment: CDR1 MDHEN and CDR2 SYDVKM. CDR3 DNA sequence: TGTGCCAGCAACGGGGACTCTTCTTACGAGCAGTACTTC. This encodes CASNGDSSYEQYF.

The rearrangement links TRBV15 to TRBJ1-5; TRBD1 agrees at 10 bases. The CDR3 loop spans 16 amino acids. V shed 5 bases and J 3 bases; nucleotides not matched to a gene: 7. Per the germline V gene, CDR1 is LNHNV and CDR2 is YYDKDF (reference sequence). The CDR3 reads CATSFGTGALNQPQHF. In DNA form, the CDR3 reads TGTGCCACCAGCTTCGGGACAGGGGCGCTCAATCAGCCCCAGCATTTT.

The rearrangement links TRBV9 to TRBJ2-1; TRBD2 matches at 9 bases. Germline assignment: CDR1 SGDLS and CDR2 YYNGEE. The CDR3 spans 17 residues. V lost 3 bases, J lost 2 bases, and 9 bases stayed unmatched. The CDR3 DNA sequence: TGTGCCAGCAGCGACCCGATAGCGGGAGCCCCCTACAATGAGCAGTTCTTC. It encodes CASSDPIAGAPYNEQFF. The full variable domain, its missing parts supplied by reference TRBV9 and TRBJ2-1, is DSGVTQTPKHLITATGQRVTLRCSPRSGDLSVYWYQQSLDQGLQFLIQYYNGEERAKGNILERFSAQQFPDLHSELNLSSLELGDSALYFCASSDPIAGAPYNEQFFGPGTRLTVL.

The rearrangement links TRBV7-7 to TRBJ2-2, with 7 bases lining up with TRBD2. V trimming: 2 bases; J trimming: 0 bases; junction bases outside the gene matches: 15. The germline CDR1 and CDR2 sequences are SSHAT and FNYEAQ (reference sequence). This CDR3 has 20 residues. The DNA for the CDR3 is TGTGCCAGCAGCTTATTCCTAGCGGAAGACCTGTCACCGAACACCGGGGAGCTGTTTTTT. This sequence encodes CASSLFLAEDLSPNTGELFF.

The chain joins TRBV6-1 to TRBJ2-5; the D gene is possibly TRBD2 (5 bases). The CDR3 is 15 residues long. V lost 7 bases to trimming and J lost 4 bases, with 19 bases between them. Germline lookup yields CDR1 MNHNS and CDR2 SASEGT. CDR3 sequence (DNA): TGTGCCAGCAACCCAGTGGGAGCAGGTCTAGAGACCCAGTACTTC. Translation: CASNPVGAGLETQYF.

J is TRBJ2-1 and V is TRBV7-3, with D tentatively TRBD1 (5 bases). This CDR3 comprises 15 residues. Germline V CDR1 and CDR2: SGHTA, FQGTGA. The V end was cut by 5 bases, the J end by 5 bases, with 16 bases between. CDR3 sequence: CASSLQQGKHNEQFF. DNA for the CDR3: TGTGCCAGCAGCCTGCAGCAGGGTAAACACAATGAGCAGTTCTTC.

This clone has just a few counts. The chain joins TRBV5-6 to TRBJ2-1; 7 nucleotides match TRBD1. J gave up 7 bases and V 4 bases, and 8 bases lay outside the gene matches. CDR1 and CDR2 (germline): SGHDT, YYEEEE. The CDR3 has 14 residues. CDR3 nucleotides: TGTGCCAGCAGCCGACAGGGTCTCCGGAATGAGCAGTTCTTC. This translates into CASSRQGLRNEQFF.

V is TRBV5-1 and J is TRBJ2-3; 9 bases are a match to TRBD2. The length of the CDR3 is 16 residues. J gave up 5 bases and V 0 bases, and 7 bases lay outside the gene matches. The germline V gene has CDR1 SGHRS and CDR2 YFSETQ. In nucleotides, the CDR3 is TGCGCCAGCAGCTTGGGGGCGGGAGGGCCAGGAGATACGCAGTATTTT. Its translation is CASSLGAGGPGDTQYF.